A selection of T cell receptor beta chains follows, all from one sample in a study of PD-1 blockade in classical Hodgkin lymphoma. This table comes from immunoSEQ multiplex PCR, and its TCRdb copy is limited to in-frame clones, with some not included. The sample holds roughly 100,000 clones, roughly 89% seen once. The material was peripheral blood mononuclear cells (PBMCs), obtained before the fourth cycle of nivolumab. These receptor sequences come from a human donor with classical Hodgkin lymphoma. The CDR3 runs from the conserved cysteine through the conserved F or W.

v_call,cdr3_length,cdr3_aa
TRBV7-2,15,CASSSSGQSYNEQFF
TRBV11-3,13,CASSRTSGYEQYF
TRBV7-2,14,CASSPLRRGQPQHF
TRBV19,14,CASTMGQGWAEAFF
TRBV30,14,CAWSTGTGNTEAFF
TRBV9,16,CASSVGTESSGNTIYF
TRBV18,19,CASSPPPQREFSSYNEQFF
TRBV27,14,CASSLKGAGEKLFF
TRBV5-1,16,CASSPNAGARNQPQHF
TRBV7-2,14,CASTRGGNSYEQYF
TRBV6-5,15,CASSQGLANTGELFF
TRBV18,13,CASSPRQGDGYTF
TRBV27,14,CASNLGVNTGELFF
TRBV30,11,CAWGTVEKLFF
TRBV10-1,16,CASSDWETLLSYEQYF
TRBV5-4,12,CASSSITYEQYF
TRBV5-1,15,CASSLAGRGLDEQYF
TRBV18,15,CASSLTGTGSYEQYF
TRBV18,14,CASSPVGGDYEQYF
TRBV4-1,16,CASSHRLQSSGTEAFF
TRBV9,17,CASSVAPTSGSYNEQFF
TRBV5-1,17,CASSLVAGPSSYNEQFF
TRBV5-1,16,CASSLRLAGGPHEQFF
TRBV5-3,19,CARSSPLRGPHLLNTEAFF
TRBV6-6,14,CASRIQEMNTEAFF
TRBV5-1,13,CASRSGANTEAFF
TRBV27,14,CASSPTGAHRGYTF
TRBV28,11,CAIQETGELFF
TRBV9,12,CASSVAAGEQYF
TRBV29-1,12,CSVAGADQPQHF